Listed below are T cell receptor beta chains from one sample, sequenced in a study of blood T cell repertoires in COVID-19. Data came from immunoSEQ multiplex PCR; TCRdb stores just in-frame clones and leaves some out. The table has some 70,000 clones, roughly 91% seen once. Material: PBMCs or T cells enriched from blood (not recorded which). The receptors were sampled from a woman in her forties who had recovered from COVID-19. The CDR3 runs from the conserved cysteine through the conserved F or W. A D gene is named only where the DNA matches it firmly. The listing skips clone size in some rows; elsewhere it reads once, few, many or a size class.

clone_size j_call v_call d_call cdr3_nt cdr3_aa
. TRBJ1-2 TRBV2 . TGTGCCAGCAGTGGACCCCGTGGGGGGGCCTATGGCTACACCTTC CASSGPRGGAYGYTF
. TRBJ1-2 TRBV5-4 . TGTGCCAGCAGACCCACACAGGGATCCGATAACTATGGCTACACCTTC CASRPTQGSDNYGYTF
. TRBJ2-5 TRBV5-1 TRBD2 TGCGCCAGCAGCCTAAGGACTAGCGGGGTTCCCCAAGAGACCCAGTACTTC CASSLRTSGVPQETQYF
. TRBJ2-7 TRBV6-1 . TGTGCCAGCAGTGAACGGGGGTCCTACGAGCAGTACTTC CASSERGSYEQYF
. TRBJ2-3 TRBV21-1 . TGTGCCAGCAGGGAGACTAGCGGGGGGGCAGGGGATACGCAGTATTTT CASRETSGGAGDTQYF
. TRBJ2-6 TRBV29-1 . TGCAGCGGCCTTGACAGCTCTGGGGCCAACGTCCTGACTTTC CSGLDSSGANVLTF
. TRBJ1-2 TRBV18 . TGTGCCAGCTCATCCGCGGAGAGCAGGGGACATGGCTACACCTTC CASSSAESRGHGYTF
. TRBJ2-5 TRBV6-5 . TGTGCCAGCAACGATGGACTCAGAGAGACCCAGTACTTC CASNDGLRETQYF
. TRBJ2-3 TRBV5-6 TRBD2 TGTGCCAGCAGCGGCTTCACTAGCGGGGGGGCAACAGATACGCAGTATTTT CASSGFTSGGATDTQYF
few TRBJ2-1 TRBV7-9 . TGTGCCAGCAGGCGGGACTCGGTCCGCTACAATGAGCAGTTCTTC CASRRDSVRYNEQFF
. TRBJ1-1 TRBV5-1 . TGCGCCAGCAGCTTGGCCGGAGGGGCAGGGACTGAAGCTTTCTTT CASSLAGGAGTEAFF
. TRBJ2-1 TRBV7-2 TRBD1 TGTGCCAGCAGCCCCGGCGGGCAGGGGGCTTGGAATGAGCAGTTCTTC CASSPGGQGAWNEQFF
. TRBJ2-7 TRBV19 TRBD2 TGTGCCAGTCGGGGGGACCAGGGCCAAACCTCCTACGAGCAGTACTTC CASRGDQGQTSYEQYF
. TRBJ1-4 TRBV5-6 . TGTGCCAGCAGCTTGCCGGGGGGCAGTAGACTGTTTTTT CASSLPGGSRLFF
once TRBJ2-5 TRBV24-1 TRBD2 TGTGCCACCAGTGATTGGAGCGGGACCCAAGTGGAAGAGACCCAGTACTTC CATSDWSGTQVEETQYF
. TRBJ2-5 TRBV20-1 . TGCAGTGCTAGTACCGGGACTGGAGAAGAGACCCAGTACTTC CSASTGTGEETQYF